Listed here is a single T cell receptor beta chain. Additional DNA sequences in this sample encode the identical CDR3. The sample originates from a study of control samples from healthy donors and cancer patients. Germline V gives CDR1 SQVTM, CDR2 ANQGSEA. V was cut by 2 bases and J by 8 bases, with 10 bases left in between. The CDR3 loop spans 12 amino acids. TCRdb's copy holds only in-frame clones and misses some; the assay was immunoSEQ multiplex PCR. The data contain roughly 80,000 clones, approximately 92% of them singletons. The sample consisted of blood. The rearrangement joins TRBV29-1 to TRBJ2-1; D assignment may be TRBD1 or TRBD2 (5 bases each). This receptor was obtained from a woman in her fifties or sixties in good health. The CDR3 loop is CSVEYLGDEQFF. The CDR3 DNA is TGCAGCGTTGAATACCTGGGGGATGAGCAGTTCTTC.